This TCR beta chain came from a study of OX40 agonist ivuxolimab in advanced cancers. Germline CDR1 is MDHEN and CDR2 is SYDVKM. With V trimmed by 4 bases and J by 8 bases, 7 bases remained unmatched. The CDR3 sequence is 14 residues long. Assay used: immunoSEQ multiplex PCR; TCRdb lists only in-frame clones, some missing. The table records approximately 70,000 clones, about 87% of them present only once. This clone was detected only once. The source was CD4+ or CD8+ T cells sorted from blood, collected in a trial of the OX40 agonist ivuxolimab. This clonotype was sampled from an adult with an advanced solid tumor such as melanoma, head and neck, liver or kidney cancer. The rearrangement joins TRBV28 to TRBJ1-4, with 7 bases matching TRBD1. The CDR3 DNA reads TGTGCCAGCAGTTCTCGACAGGGAGGAGAAAAACTGTTTTTT. This codes for CASSSRQGGEKLFF.